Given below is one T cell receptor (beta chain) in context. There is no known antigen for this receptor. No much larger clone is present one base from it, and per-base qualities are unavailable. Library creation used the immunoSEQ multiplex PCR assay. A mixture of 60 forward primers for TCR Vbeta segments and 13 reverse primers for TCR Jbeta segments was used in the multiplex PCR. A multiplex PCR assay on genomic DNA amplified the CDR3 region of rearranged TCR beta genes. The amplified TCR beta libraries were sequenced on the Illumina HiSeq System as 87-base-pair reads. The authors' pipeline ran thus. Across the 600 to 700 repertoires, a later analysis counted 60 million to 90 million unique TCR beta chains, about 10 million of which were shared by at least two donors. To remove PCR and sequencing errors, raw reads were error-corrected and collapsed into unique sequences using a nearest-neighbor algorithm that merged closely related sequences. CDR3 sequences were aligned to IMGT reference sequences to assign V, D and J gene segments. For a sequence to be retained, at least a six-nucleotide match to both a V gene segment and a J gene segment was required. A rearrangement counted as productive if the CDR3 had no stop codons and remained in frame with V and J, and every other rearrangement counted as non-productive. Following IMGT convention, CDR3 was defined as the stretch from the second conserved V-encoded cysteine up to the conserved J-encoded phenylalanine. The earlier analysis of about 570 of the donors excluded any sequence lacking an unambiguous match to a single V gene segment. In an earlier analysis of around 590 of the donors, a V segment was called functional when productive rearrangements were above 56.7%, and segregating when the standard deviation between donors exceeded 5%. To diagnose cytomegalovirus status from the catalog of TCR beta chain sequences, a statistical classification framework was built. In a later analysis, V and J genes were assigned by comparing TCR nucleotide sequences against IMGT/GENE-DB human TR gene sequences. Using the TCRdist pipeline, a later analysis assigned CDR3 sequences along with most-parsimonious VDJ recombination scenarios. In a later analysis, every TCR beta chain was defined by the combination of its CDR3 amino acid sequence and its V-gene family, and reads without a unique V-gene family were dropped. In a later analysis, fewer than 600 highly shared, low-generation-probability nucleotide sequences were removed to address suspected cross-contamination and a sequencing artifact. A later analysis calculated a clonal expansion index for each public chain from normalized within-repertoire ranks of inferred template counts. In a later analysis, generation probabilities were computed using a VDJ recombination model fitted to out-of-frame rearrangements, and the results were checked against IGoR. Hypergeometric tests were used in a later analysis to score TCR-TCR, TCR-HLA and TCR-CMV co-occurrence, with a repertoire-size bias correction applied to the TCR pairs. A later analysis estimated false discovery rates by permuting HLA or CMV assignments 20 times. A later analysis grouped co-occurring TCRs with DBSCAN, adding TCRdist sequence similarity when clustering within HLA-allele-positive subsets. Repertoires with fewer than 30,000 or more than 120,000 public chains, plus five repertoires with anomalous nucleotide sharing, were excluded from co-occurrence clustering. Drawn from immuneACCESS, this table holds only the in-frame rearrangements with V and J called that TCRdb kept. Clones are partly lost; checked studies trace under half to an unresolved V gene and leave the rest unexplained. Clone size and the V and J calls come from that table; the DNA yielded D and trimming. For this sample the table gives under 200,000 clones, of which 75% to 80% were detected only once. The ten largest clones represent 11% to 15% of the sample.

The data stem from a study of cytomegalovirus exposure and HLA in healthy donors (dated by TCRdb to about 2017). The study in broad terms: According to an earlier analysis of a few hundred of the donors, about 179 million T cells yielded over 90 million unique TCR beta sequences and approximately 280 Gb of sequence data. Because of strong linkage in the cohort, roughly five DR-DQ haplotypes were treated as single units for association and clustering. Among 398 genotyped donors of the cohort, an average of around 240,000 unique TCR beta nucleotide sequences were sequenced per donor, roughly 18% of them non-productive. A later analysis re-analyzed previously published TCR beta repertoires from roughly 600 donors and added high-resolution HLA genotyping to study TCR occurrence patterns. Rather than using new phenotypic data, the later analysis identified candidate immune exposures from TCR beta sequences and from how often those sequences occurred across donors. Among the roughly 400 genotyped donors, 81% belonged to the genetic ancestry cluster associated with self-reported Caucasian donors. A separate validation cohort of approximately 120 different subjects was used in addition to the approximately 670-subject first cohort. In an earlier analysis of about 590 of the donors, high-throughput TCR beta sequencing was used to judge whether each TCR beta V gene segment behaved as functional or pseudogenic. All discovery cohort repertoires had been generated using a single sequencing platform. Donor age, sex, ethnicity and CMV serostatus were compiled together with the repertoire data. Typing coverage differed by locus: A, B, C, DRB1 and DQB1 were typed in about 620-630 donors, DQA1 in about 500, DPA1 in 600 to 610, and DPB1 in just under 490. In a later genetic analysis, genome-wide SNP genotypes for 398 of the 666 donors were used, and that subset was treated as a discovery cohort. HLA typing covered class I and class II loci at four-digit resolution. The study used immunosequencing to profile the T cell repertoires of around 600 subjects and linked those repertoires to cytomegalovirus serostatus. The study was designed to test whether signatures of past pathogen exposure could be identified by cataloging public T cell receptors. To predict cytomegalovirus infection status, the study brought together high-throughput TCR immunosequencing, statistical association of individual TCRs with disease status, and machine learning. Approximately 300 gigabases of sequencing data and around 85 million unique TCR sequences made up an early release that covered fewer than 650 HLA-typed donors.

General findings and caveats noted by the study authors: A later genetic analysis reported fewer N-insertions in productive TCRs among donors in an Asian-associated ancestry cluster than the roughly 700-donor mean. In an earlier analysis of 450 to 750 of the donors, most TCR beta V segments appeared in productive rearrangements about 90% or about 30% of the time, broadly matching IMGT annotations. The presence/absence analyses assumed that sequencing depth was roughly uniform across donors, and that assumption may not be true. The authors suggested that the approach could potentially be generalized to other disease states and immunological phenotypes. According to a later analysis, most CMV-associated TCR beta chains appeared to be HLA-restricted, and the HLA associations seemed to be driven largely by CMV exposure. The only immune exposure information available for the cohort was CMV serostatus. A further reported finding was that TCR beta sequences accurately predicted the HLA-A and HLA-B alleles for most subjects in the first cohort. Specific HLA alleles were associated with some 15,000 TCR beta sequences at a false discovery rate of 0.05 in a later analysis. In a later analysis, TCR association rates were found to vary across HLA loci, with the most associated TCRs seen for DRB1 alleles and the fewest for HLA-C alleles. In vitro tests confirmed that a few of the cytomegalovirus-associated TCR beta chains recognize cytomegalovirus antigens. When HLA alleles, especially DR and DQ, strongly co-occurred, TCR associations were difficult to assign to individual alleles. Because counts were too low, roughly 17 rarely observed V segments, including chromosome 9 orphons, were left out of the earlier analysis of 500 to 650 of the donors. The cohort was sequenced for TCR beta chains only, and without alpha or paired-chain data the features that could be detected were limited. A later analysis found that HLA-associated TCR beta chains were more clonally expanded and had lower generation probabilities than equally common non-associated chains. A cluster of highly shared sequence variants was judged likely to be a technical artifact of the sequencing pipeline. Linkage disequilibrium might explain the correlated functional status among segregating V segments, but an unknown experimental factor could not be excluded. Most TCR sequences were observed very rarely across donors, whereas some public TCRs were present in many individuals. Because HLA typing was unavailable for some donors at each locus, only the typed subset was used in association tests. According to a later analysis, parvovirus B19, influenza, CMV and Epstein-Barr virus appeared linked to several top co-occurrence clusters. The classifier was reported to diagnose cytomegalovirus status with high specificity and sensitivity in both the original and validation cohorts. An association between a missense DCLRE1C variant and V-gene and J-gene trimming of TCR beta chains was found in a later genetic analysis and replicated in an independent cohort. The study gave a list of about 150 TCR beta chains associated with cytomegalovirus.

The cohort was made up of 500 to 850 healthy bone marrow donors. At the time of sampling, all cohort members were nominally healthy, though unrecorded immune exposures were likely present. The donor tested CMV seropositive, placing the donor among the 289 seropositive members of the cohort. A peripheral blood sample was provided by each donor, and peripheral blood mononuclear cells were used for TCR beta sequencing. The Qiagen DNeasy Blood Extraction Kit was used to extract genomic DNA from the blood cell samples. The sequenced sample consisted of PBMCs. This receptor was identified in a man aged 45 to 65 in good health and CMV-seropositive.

The CDR3 reads CASSPGRGGLDTGELFF. In nucleotide form, the sequence is TGTGCCAGCAGCCCGGGCAGGGGCGGATTGGACACCGGGGAGCTGTTTTTT. The rearranged chain carries TRBV7-3 and TRBJ2-2; possibly the D gene is TRBD1, per 6 matching bases. The CDR3 contains 17 residues, cysteine and phenylalanine counted. The read is trimmed to its CDR3 DNA, 51 bases read in frame from base 1. Looking up the germline V gene yields CDR1 SGHTA and CDR2 FQGTGA. At the junction V is shortened by 5 bases and J by 3 bases, with 19 bases in between.